This is a list of T cell receptor beta chains from one sample in a study of STAT3 mutations in large granular lymphocyte leukemia. Here immunoSEQ multiplex PCR was the method, and the copy in TCRdb shows in-frame clones only, minus some. The sample consists of 30,000 to 35,000 clones, over 60% of them appearing once. The sequenced sample was peripheral blood mononuclear cells. These receptors were obtained from a woman aged 45-60 years with T-cell large granular lymphocyte leukemia. Some clones in this sample may be carry-over from other donors' samples. Both conserved end residues are part of each CDR3. The D gene is left open where the match is weak. Some rows have no size entry. The others give once, few or many, or a class for an expanded clone.

size,V,J,D,DNA,CDR3
NA,TRBV19,TRBJ1-3,NA,TGTGCCAGTTTTTCAGCGCTCTCTGGAAACACCATATATTTT,CASFSALSGNTIYF
once,TRBV27,TRBJ1-4,NA,TGTGCCAGCAGTTTCTCAGCAACTAATGAAAAACTGTTTTTT,CASSFSATNEKLFF
NA,TRBV12-5,TRBJ2-1,NA,TGTGCTAGTGGTTTGGACCAGCAGGGGCCCTACAATGAGCAGTTCTTC,CASGLDQQGPYNEQFF
NA,TRBV16,TRBJ2-7,NA,TGTGCCAGCAGCCGGGACACCACCTACGAGCAGTACTTC,CASSRDTTYEQYF
NA,TRBV25-1,TRBJ2-5,NA,TGTGCCAGCAGTTATAGGGGCGGTGAGACCCAGTACTTC,CASSYRGGETQYF
few,TRBV30,TRBJ2-2,TRBD1,TGTGCCTGGAAGCCGGGACAGCAGACCGGGGAGCTGTTTTTT,CAWKPGQQTGELFF
NA,TRBV5-8,TRBJ1-2,TRBD1,TGTGCCAGCAGCTCCCCACCACAACCAGGGGGATATGGCTACACCTTC,CASSSPPQPGGYGYTF
NA,TRBV6-1,TRBJ1-5,TRBD1,TGTGCCAGCAGTGCTACGGGACAGGCCTATAGCAATCAGCCCCAGCATTTT,CASSATGQAYSNQPQHF
NA,TRBV27,TRBJ2-3,NA,TGTGCCAGCAGTTTAGCTACTAGCACAGATACGCAGTATTTT,CASSLATSTDTQYF
NA,TRBV5-1,TRBJ1-1,NA,TGCGCCAGCGAACGTACCGGGTCGGGGACTGAAGCTTTCTTT,CASERTGSGTEAFF
NA,TRBV18,TRBJ1-4,NA,TGTGCCAGCTCCCCGGGTCCAGGGCCTAATGAAAAACTGTTTTTT,CASSPGPGPNEKLFF
NA,TRBV10-2,TRBJ2-1,NA,TGCGCCAGCAGTGAGTTTAACAGGGTCCAATACAATGAGCAGTTCTTC,CASSEFNRVQYNEQFF
NA,TRBV30,TRBJ1-4,TRBD1,TGTGCCTGGAGAGCGACAGGGTGGAATTCAAGAGAAAAACTGTTTTTT,CAWRATGWNSREKLFF
NA,TRBV29-1,TRBJ1-1,NA,TGCAGCGTTGTCTATAAGGAAGGCACTGAAGCTTTCTTT,CSVVYKEGTEAFF
once,TRBV5-4,TRBJ2-7,TRBD2,TGTGCCAGCAGCCTGGGACTAGCGGGAGCAAGAGAGCAGTACTTC,CASSLGLAGAREQYF
NA,TRBV7-9,TRBJ2-3,TRBD1,TGTGCCAGCAGCGCCGGAGGTGCCGGGACAGGATACACAGATACGCAGTATTTT,CASSAGGAGTGYTDTQYF
NA,TRBV18,TRBJ2-1,TRBD2,TGTGCCAGCTCCTACCTGGGAAGCGGGGTGAACAATGAGCAGTTCTTC,CASSYLGSGVNNEQFF
NA,TRBV15,TRBJ2-2,NA,TGTGCCACCAGCAGGACCGGTCCCGGGGAGCTGTTTTTT,CATSRTGPGELFF
NA,TRBV6-6,TRBJ1-1,NA,TGTGCCAGCAGTCCCCTCTTGAGCGAAGCTTTCTTT,CASSPLLSEAFF
NA,TRBV5-4,TRBJ2-3,TRBD2,TGTGCCAGCAGTGGTCCCCGGGAGGGGTACACAGATACGCAGTATTTT,CASSGPREGYTDTQYF
NA,TRBV5-6,TRBJ1-1,NA,TGTGCCAGCAGCCCCACCGCACGAGGCACTGAAGCTTTCTTT,CASSPTARGTEAFF